A selection of T cell receptor beta chains follows, all from one sample in a study of cytomegalovirus exposure and HLA in healthy donors. Here immunoSEQ multiplex PCR was the method, and the copy in TCRdb shows in-frame clones only, minus some. The table has approximately 160,000 clones, roughly 77% seen once. Sequenced material: PBMCs. These receptors came from a male donor in good health and CMV-seronegative. Both conserved end residues are trimmed from each CDR3.

>TRBV29-1|TRBJ1-4
NVRSAGWEKLF
>TRBV19|TRBJ1-2
ASSTRQIYGYT
>TRBV19|TRBJ2-7
ASSTGDTLSYEQY
>TRBV19|TRBJ2-7
ASRRQEGSSYEQY
>TRBV15|TRBJ2-2
ATSRDVIAGSGELF
>TRBV6-5|TRBJ2-7
ASSFGTPEAYEQY
>TRBV6-5|TRBJ1-4
ASSQTGYEKLF
>TRBV4-2|TRBJ2-1
ASSQVLLPSYNEQF
>TRBV11-2|TRBJ2-7
ASSFEGQGANEQY
>TRBV6-6|TRBJ1-1
ASRPGTGDGNTEAF
>TRBV29-1|TRBJ1-2
SVERHRWGYT
>TRBV6-5|TRBJ2-7
ASTASGSWYEQY